This TCR beta chain comes out of a study of T-cell memory formation after mild COVID-19. Study-wide points: Day 15 to 85 contracting clones showed balanced CD4/CD8; later expanders leaned CD4+. For contracting clones, CD4+ ones sat mainly in CM and EM, CD8+ in EMRA.

Germline lookup yields CDR1 DFQATT and CDR2 SNEGSKA (reference sequence). V lost 0 bases, J lost 0 bases, and 8 bases lay in between. This CDR3 is 15 amino acids long. The sample holds a few counts of this clonotype. Its antigen is not known. TCRdb reprocessed the 5' RACE reads with MiXCR, giving one entry per CDR3 protein. The data hold approximately 150,000 distinct CDR3 sequences, with roughly 14% observed a single time. The sequence derives from an adult woman who had mild COVID-19 (a few samples of this study predate the infection). Cell type and time point are not known. Sequenced: PBMCs or a T cell subset sorted from them (not recorded which). This chain links TRBV20-1 with TRBJ2-2; D remains ambiguous. The CDR3 loop is CSARDPATNTGELFF. The CDR3 DNA is TGCAGTGCTAGAGATCCGGCGACGAACACCGGGGAGCTGTTTTTT.